The rows below give T cell receptor beta chains drawn from one sample of a study of T-cell reconstitution after alpha-beta-depleted transplantation in children. Each CDR3 protein is one row after TCRdb ran MiXCR on the PCR reads. The sample records under 450,000 distinct CDR3 sequences, 16% being singletons. The sequenced sample was PBMCs, mostly from graft donor cells, obtained 360 days after TCRalphabeta/CD19-depleted stem cell transplant. The source of these receptors is a boy in the first two years of life who had a stem cell transplant for Wiskott-Aldrich syndrome, so the T cells may come from the graft donor. Both conserved end residues are part of each CDR3. A D gene is named only where the DNA matches it firmly. Clone size is given for some rows only: seen once, a few or many times, or a class if the clone is expanded.

CDR3 length	clone size	D gene	J gene	V gene	CDR3 DNA	CDR3 protein
12	few	.	TRBJ1-5	TRBV7-9	TGTGCCAGCAGCTTAGTCGATCAGCCCCAGCATTTT	CASSLVDQPQHF
20	.	TRBD2	TRBJ2-3	TRBV11-2	TGTGCCAGCAGCTTCAGAAGGATTAGCGGGGCCCCCAATGGCACAGATACGCAGTATTTT	CASSFRRISGAPNGTDTQYF
16	few	TRBD2	TRBJ2-1	TRBV7-9	TGTGCCAGCAGCTTAATAAGCGGGGCTCTGGGGGATGAGCAGTTCTTC	CASSLISGALGDEQFF
16	few	.	TRBJ2-7	TRBV4-1	TGCGCCAGCAGCCAAGATGCCGGACAGCCGTCCTACGAGCAGTACTTC	CASSQDAGQPSYEQYF
13	few	TRBD1	TRBJ1-4	TRBV5-1	TGCGCCAGCAGCGACAGGGGACCCGAAAAACTGTTTTTT	CASSDRGPEKLFF
16	.	.	TRBJ2-1	TRBV7-7	TGTGCCAGCAGCGCTCGGTCCCAGGTTATGTACAATGAGCAGTTCTTC	CASSARSQVMYNEQFF
14	few	.	TRBJ2-3	TRBV5-1	TGCGCCAGCAGCTTGGAAGTCGCGCGGGATACGCAGTATTTT	CASSLEVARDTQYF
13	many	.	TRBJ2-7	TRBV28	TGTGCCAGCAGGGACAGAGGAACTTACGAGCAGTACTTC	CASRDRGTYEQYF
17	few	TRBD2	TRBJ2-2	TRBV7-2	TGTGCCAGCAGCTTCTCCCCTAGCGGGCGAAAAACCGGGGAGCTGTTTTTT	CASSFSPSGRKTGELFF
13	.	TRBD1	TRBJ2-7	TRBV29-1	TGCAGCGTTGAAGAGGACAGGCCCTACGAGCAGTACTTC	CSVEEDRPYEQYF
13	few	.	TRBJ2-1	TRBV12-3/TRBV12-4	TGTGCCACCTCGTGGGGGGCAAGCAATGAGCAGTTCTTC	CATSWGASNEQFF
13	.	.	TRBJ2-4	TRBV29-1	TGCAGAGATAGTACCTCATACAAAAACATTCAGTACTTC	CRDSTSYKNIQYF
17	.	.	TRBJ2-1	TRBV4-3	TGCGCCAGCAGCCAAGACCCCGACCGGGGGCTCATTAAGGAGCAGTTCTTC	CASSQDPDRGLIKEQFF
13	many	.	TRBJ1-5	TRBV18	TGTGCCAGCTCACCAAGGGGGAATCAGCCCCAGCATTTT	CASSPRGNQPQHF
16	.	TRBD2	TRBJ2-5	TRBV5-1	TGCGCCAGCAGCTTGTCCGGCGGGAGGGCCGGGGAGACCCAGTACTTC	CASSLSGGRAGETQYF
13	.	.	TRBJ2-2	TRBV19	TGTGCCAGTCCGCTTCCGAACACCGGGGAGCTGTTTTTT	CASPLPNTGELFF
13	few	.	TRBJ1-2	TRBV12-3/TRBV12-4	TGTGCCAGCAGTTTAAGGTCGTTGGATGGCTACACCTTC	CASSLRSLDGYTF
14	.	TRBD1	TRBJ2-1	TRBV12-3/TRBV12-4	TGTGCCAGCAGTTGGACAGGGGTATACAATGAGCAGTTCTTC	CASSWTGVYNEQFF
17	.	TRBD1	TRBJ2-1	TRBV19	TGTGCCAGTAGCCGGACAGGCCAGGGTGGTTCCTACAATGAGCAGTTCTTC	CASSRTGQGGSYNEQFF
15	.	.	TRBJ2-6	TRBV24-1	TGTGCCACCAGCCTGACAGGCTCTGGGGCCAACGTCCTGACTTTC	CATSLTGSGANVLTF
15	.	.	TRBJ2-1	TRBV5-1	TGCGCCAGCAGCTTTACCTGGACAGCGGGGAATGAGCAGTTCTTC	CASSFTWTAGNEQFF
18	.	TRBD1	TRBJ2-6	TRBV12-3/TRBV12-4	TGTGCCTTCAGTTTCAGGGGGCGAAGGATAACCGGGGCCAACGTCCTGACTTTC	CAFSFRGRRITGANVLTF
11	many	.	TRBJ1-2	TRBV29-1	TGCAGCGTCGAAACAGGGTATGGCTACACCTTC	CSVETGYGYTF
15	few	.	TRBJ1-3	TRBV12-3/TRBV12-4	TGTGCCAGCAGTTTAGGGGGAAAAGGAGGAAACACCATATATTTT	CASSLGGKGGNTIYF
15	few	.	TRBJ2-7	TRBV6-2/TRBV6-3	TGTGCCAGCAGCCCAATCGGACGTCGAAGCTACGAGCAGTACTTC	CASSPIGRRSYEQYF
14	many	TRBD1	TRBJ2-7	TRBV10-3	TGTGCCATCAGTGAATCCCCACAGGGGAGCGAGCAGTACTTC	CAISESPQGSEQYF
14	.	.	TRBJ2-7	TRBV12-3/TRBV12-4	TGTGCCAGCAGTTTCGCGGTTTCCCGCTACGAGCAGTACTTC	CASSFAVSRYEQYF